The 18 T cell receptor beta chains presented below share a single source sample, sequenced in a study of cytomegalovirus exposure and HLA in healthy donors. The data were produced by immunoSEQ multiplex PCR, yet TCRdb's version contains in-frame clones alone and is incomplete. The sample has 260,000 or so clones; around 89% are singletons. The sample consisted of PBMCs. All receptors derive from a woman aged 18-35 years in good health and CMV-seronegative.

In DNA form, the CDR3 reads TGTGCCAGCAGCGAGGGACAGACGAACACCGGGGAGCTGTTTTTT. It specifies CASSEGQTNTGELFF. V is TRBV7-7 and J is TRBJ2-2, with TRBD1 matching over 7 bases. Germline V gene sequence: CDR1 SSHAT, CDR2 FNYEAQ (reference sequence). After removal of 5 bases from V and 0 bases from J, the junction contained 3 bases not matched to a gene. The CDR3 runs 15 residues.

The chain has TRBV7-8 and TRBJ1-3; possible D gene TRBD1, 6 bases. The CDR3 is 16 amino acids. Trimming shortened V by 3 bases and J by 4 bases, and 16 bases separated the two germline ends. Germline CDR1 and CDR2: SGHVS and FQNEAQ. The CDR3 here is CASSFRDTRLGNTIYF. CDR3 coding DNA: TGTGCCAGCAGCTTCCGGGACACGCGTCTGGGAAACACCATATATTTT.

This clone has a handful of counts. Here the CDR3 DNA reads TGTGCCAGCGGCGGTTCCGGGGAGCTGTTTTTT. Protein sequence: CASGGSGELFF. The chain employs TRBV6-5 and TRBJ2-2; D gene uncertain. The V gene lost 8 bases and the J gene lost 6 bases, with 7 bases spanning the gap. Germline V lookup: CDR1 MNHEY, CDR2 SVGAGI. The CDR3 has 11 amino acids.

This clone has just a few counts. The DNA for the CDR3 is TGTGCCAGCAGCCAAGAACCAGTTTACGAGCAGTACTTC. It is translated as CASSQEPVYEQYF. V gene TRBV14 combines with J gene TRBJ2-7; no reliable D call. CDR3 length: 13 amino acids. CDR1 SGHDN and CDR2 FVKESK come from the germline V gene. The V gene lost 0 bases and the J gene lost 4 bases, with 7 bases spanning the gap.

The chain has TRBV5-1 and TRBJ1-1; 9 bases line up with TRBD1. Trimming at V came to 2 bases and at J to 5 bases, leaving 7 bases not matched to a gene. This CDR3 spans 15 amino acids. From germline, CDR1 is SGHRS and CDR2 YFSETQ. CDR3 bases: TGCGCCAGCAGCTTAACTCCGGGACAGGGAACTGAAGCTTTCTTT. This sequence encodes CASSLTPGQGTEAFF.

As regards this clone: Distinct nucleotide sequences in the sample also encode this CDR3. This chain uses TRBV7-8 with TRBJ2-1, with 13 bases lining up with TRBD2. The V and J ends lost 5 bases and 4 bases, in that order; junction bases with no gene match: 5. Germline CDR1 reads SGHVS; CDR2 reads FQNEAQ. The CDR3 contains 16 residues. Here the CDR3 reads CASSLAGLAGYNEQFF. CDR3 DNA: TGTGCCAGCAGCCTGGCGGGACTAGCGGGATACAATGAGCAGTTCTTC. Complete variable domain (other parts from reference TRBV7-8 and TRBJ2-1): GAGVSQSPRYKVAKRGQDVALRCDPISGHVSLFWYQQALGQGPEFLTYFQNEAQLDKSGLPSDRFFAERPEGSVSTLKIQRTQQEDSAVYLCASSLAGLAGYNEQFFGPGTRLTVL.

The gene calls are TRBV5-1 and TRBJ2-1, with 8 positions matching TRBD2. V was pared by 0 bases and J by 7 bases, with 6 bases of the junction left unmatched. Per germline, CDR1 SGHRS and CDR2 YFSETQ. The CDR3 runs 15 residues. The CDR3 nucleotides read TGCGCCAGCAGCTTGGAAGCGGGAGCGTATAATGAGCAGTTCTTC. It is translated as CASSLEAGAYNEQFF. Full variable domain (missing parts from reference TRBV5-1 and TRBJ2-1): KAGVTQTPRYLIKTRGQQVTLSCSPISGHRSVSWYQQTPGQGLQFLFEYFSETQRNKGNFPGRFSGRQFSNSRSEMNVSTLELGDSALYLCASSLEAGAYNEQFFGPGTRLTVL.

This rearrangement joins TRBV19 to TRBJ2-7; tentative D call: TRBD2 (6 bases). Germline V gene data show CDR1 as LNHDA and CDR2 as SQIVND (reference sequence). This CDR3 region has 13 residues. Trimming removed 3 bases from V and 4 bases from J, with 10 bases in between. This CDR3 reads CASSIGGNYEQYF. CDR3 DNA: TGTGCCAGTAGTATTGGGGGGAATTACGAGCAGTACTTC.

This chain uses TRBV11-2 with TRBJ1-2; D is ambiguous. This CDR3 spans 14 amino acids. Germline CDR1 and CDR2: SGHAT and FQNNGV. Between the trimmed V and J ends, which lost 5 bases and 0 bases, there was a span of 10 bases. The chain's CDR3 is CASSPSSSNYGYTF. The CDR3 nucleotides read TGTGCCAGCAGCCCCTCGAGTTCTAACTATGGCTACACCTTC.

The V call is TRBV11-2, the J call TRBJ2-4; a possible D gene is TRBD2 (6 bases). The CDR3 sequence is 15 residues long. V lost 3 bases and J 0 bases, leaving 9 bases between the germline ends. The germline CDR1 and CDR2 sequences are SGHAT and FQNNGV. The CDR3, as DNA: TGTGCCAGCAGCTTGGGGGGACTAGCCAAAAACATTCAGTACTTC. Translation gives CASSLGGLAKNIQYF.

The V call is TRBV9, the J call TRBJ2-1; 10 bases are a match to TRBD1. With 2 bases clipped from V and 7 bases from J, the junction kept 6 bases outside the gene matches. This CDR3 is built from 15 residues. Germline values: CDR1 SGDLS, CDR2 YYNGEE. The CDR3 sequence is CASSVGTGVVNEQFF. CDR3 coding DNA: TGTGCCAGCAGCGTGGGGACAGGGGTAGTAAATGAGCAGTTCTTC.

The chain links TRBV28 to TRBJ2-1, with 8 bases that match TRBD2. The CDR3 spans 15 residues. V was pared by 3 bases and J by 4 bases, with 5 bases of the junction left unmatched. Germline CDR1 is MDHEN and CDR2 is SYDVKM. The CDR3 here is CASSFLAGGYNEQFF. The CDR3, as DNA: TGTGCCAGCAGTTTCCTAGCGGGTGGTTACAATGAGCAGTTCTTC. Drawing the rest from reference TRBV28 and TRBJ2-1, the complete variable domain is DVKVTQSSRYLVKRTGEKVFLECVQDMDHENMFWYRQDPGLGLRLIYFSYDVKMKEKGDIPEGYSVSREKKERFSLILESASTNQTSMYLCASSFLAGGYNEQFFGPGTRLTVL.

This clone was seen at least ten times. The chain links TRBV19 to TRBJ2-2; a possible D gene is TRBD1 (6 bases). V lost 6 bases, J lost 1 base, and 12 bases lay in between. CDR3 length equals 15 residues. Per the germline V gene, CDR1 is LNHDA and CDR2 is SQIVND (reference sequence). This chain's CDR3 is CASRQGTGNTGELFF. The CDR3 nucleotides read TGTGCCAGTAGACAGGGTACAGGGAACACCGGGGAGCTGTTTTTT. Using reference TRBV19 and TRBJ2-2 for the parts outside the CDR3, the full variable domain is DGGITQSPKYLFRKEGQNVTLSCEQNLNHDAMYWYRQDPGQGLRLIYYSQIVNDFQKGDIAEGYSVSREKKESFPLTVTSAQKNPTAFYLCASRQGTGNTGELFFGEGSRLTVL.

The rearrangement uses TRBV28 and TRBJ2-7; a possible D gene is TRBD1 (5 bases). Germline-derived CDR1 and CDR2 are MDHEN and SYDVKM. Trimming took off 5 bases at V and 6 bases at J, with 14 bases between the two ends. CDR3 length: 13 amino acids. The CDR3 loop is CASSLLGHSEQYF. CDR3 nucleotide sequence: TGTGCCAGCAGTCTCCTTGGACATAGCGAGCAGTACTTC.

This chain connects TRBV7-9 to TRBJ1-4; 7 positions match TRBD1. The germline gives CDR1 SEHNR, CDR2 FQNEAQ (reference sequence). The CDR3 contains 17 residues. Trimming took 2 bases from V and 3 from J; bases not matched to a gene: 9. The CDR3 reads CASSLLGTARPNEKLFF. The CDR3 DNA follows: TGTGCCAGCAGCTTACTCGGGACAGCAAGACCTAATGAAAAACTGTTTTTT.

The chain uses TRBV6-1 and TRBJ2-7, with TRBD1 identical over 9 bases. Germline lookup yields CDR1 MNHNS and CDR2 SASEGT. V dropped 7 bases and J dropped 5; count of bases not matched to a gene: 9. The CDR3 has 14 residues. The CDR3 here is CASKTDRGSDEQYF. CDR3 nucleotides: TGTGCCAGCAAGACGGACAGGGGATCGGACGAGCAGTACTTC.

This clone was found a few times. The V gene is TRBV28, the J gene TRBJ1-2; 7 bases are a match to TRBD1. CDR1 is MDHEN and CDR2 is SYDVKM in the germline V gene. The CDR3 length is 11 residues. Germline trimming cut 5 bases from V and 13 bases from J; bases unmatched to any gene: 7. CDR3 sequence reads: CASSTPGGLTF. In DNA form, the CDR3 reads TGTGCCAGCAGTACCCCAGGGGGTCTCACCTTC.

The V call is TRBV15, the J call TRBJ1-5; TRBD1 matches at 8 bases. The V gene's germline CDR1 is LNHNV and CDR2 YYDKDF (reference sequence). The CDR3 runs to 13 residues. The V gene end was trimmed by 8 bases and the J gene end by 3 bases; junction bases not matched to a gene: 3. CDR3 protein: CATADRANQPQHF. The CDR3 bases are TGTGCCACCGCGGACAGGGCCAATCAGCCCCAGCATTTT.